These 21 T cell receptor beta chains share one sample of origin, sequenced in a study of blood T cell repertoires in COVID-19. Some clones are missing from TCRdb's copy, which holds only in-frame ones; the method was immunoSEQ multiplex PCR. The sample contains 180,000 or so clones, about 85% of which appear only once. Sequenced: PBMCs or T cells enriched from blood (not recorded which). The receptors were gathered from a man aged 40-49 years who had recovered from COVID-19.

This chain uses TRBV5-1 with TRBJ1-6; D possibly corresponds to TRBD1 (5 bases). CDR1 is SGHRS and CDR2 is YFSETQ in the germline V gene. Trimming shortened V by 1 base and J by 10 bases, and 12 bases separated the two germline ends. This CDR3 region has 14 residues. The CDR3 nucleotides read TGCGCCAGCAGCTTGCGGGGGGTCGACTCACCCCTCCACTTT. It codes for CASSLRGVDSPLHF.

The gene calls are TRBV6-6 and TRBJ2-7; D call uncertain. Trimming pared 6 bases from V and 2 bases from J, leaving 8 bases between. The CDR3 consists of 12 residues. Germline CDR1 and CDR2: MNHNY and SVGAGI (reference sequence). CDR3 sequence (DNA): TGTGCCAGCAGCGGGTCTCCCTACGAGCAGTACTTC. Its translation: CASSGSPYEQYF.

The chain uses TRBV18 and TRBJ1-5, with TRBD1 matching over 7 bases. Germline V lookup: CDR1 KGHSH, CDR2 LQKENI. The V segment lost 0 bases and the J segment 9 bases; nucleotides outside the gene matches: 11. This CDR3 spans 16 amino acids. CDR3 loop: CASSPPDRDSRGPQHF. The DNA of the CDR3 is TGTGCCAGCTCACCACCTGACAGGGACTCTCGAGGGCCCCAGCATTTT.

This rearrangement joins TRBV3-1 (or the pseudogene TRBV3-2) to TRBJ1-2; possible D gene TRBD1, 5 bases. Trimming took 5 bases from V and 8 from J, leaving 15 bases between them. CDR1 is LGHDT and CDR2 is YNNKEL in the germline V gene (reference sequence). The CDR3 is made up of 13 amino acids. The CDR3, as DNA: TGTGCCAGCAGCGCCGGGCCGGGGGAAGGCTACACCTTC. It translates to CASSAGPGEGYTF.

This clone is a singleton in its sample. The V call is TRBV28, the J call TRBJ1-1, with 9 bases lining up with TRBD1. CDR1 MDHEN and CDR2 SYDVKM come from the germline V gene. The CDR3 consists of 16 residues. Germline trimming cut 6 bases from V and 2 bases from J; bases unmatched to any gene: 10. Written as DNA, the CDR3 is TGTGCCAGCAGATCGGGACAGGGCAGTTTAAACACTGAAGCTTTCTTT. Amino acids: CASRSGQGSLNTEAFF.

This clone is a singleton in its sample. The J gene is TRBJ2-2, the V gene TRBV9; tentatively, D is TRBD2 (6 bases). This CDR3 is built from 18 residues. Germline V lookup: CDR1 SGDLS, CDR2 YYNGEE. V lost 1 base and J 7 bases, leaving 23 bases between the germline ends. This CDR3 is CASSVSRSGEVSNGELFF. CDR3 in DNA: TGTGCCAGCAGCGTATCCCGCTCGGGGGAGGTTTCAAACGGGGAGCTGTTTTTT.

V gene TRBV7-3 combines with J gene TRBJ1-1; the match to TRBD1 covers 12 bases. V lost 4 bases to trimming and J lost 4 bases; unmatched junction nucleotides: 19. The CDR3 is made up of 20 amino acids. Germline loops: CDR1 SGHTA, CDR2 FQGTGA. CDR3 loop: CASSSKPLGVGQGAGTEAFF. CDR3 nucleotides: TGTGCCAGCAGCTCAAAACCCTTAGGTGTGGGACAGGGGGCAGGCACTGAAGCTTTCTTT.

DNA for the CDR3: TGTGCCAGCAGTACACCCGAGGGGAGGGGACACTCGGGCACAGATACGCAGTATTTT. Residues: CASSTPEGRGHSGTDTQYF. The chain has TRBV21-1 and TRBJ2-3; TRBD2, as called in the table, went unchecked against the DNA. TRBV21-1 is recorded as a pseudogene. This CDR3 is 19 amino acids long.

The chain has TRBV6-5 and TRBJ2-3; 10 positions agree with TRBD2. The germline V gene has CDR1 MNHEY and CDR2 SVGAGI. V lost 6 bases and J lost 4; bases outside the gene matches: 4. This CDR3 has 14 amino acids. The CDR3 bases are TGTGCCAGCAGGGCTAGCGGGAGTTCAGATACGCAGTATTTT. Its translation is CASRASGSSDTQYF.

This chain uses TRBV19 with TRBJ1-1, with D perhaps TRBD1 (5 bases). The ends were cut back, 3 bases at V and 0 bases at J, with 14 bases in the middle. From germline, CDR1 is LNHDA and CDR2 SQIVND (reference sequence). CDR3 length: 16 amino acids. The DNA for the CDR3 is TGTGCCAGTAGTATGGGTAGGGGTATTATGAACACTGAAGCTTTCTTT. Translating it yields CASSMGRGIMNTEAFF.

The chain employs TRBV7-2 and TRBJ2-1, with a possible D match to TRBD2 (5 bases). This CDR3 region has 13 residues. Trimming took off 4 bases at V and 6 bases at J, with 10 bases between the two ends. Looked up from germline, CDR1 is SGHTA and CDR2 is FQGNSA. CDR3 amino acids: CASSSLLVNEQFF. In DNA form, the CDR3 reads TGTGCCAGCAGCTCGCTACTAGTCAATGAGCAGTTCTTC.

J is TRBJ2-7 and V is TRBV7-9, with D maybe TRBD2 (5 bases). Per germline, CDR1 SEHNR and CDR2 FQNEAQ (reference sequence). This CDR3 is built from 12 residues. The V and J ends lost 6 bases and 6 bases respectively, with 12 bases between them. In DNA, the CDR3 is TGTGCCAGCAGTTTCGAGGGATCCGAGCAGTACTTC. Translated: CASSFEGSEQYF.

The chain carries TRBV12-5 and TRBJ2-2; possibly TRBD1 for D (6 bases). The length of the CDR3 is 14 residues. The V end was cut by 0 bases, the J end by 5 bases, with 7 bases between. The V gene's germline CDR1 is LGHNT and CDR2 FRNRAP. CDR3 protein: CASGLVTGTGELFF. In nucleotides, the CDR3 is TGTGCTAGTGGTTTGGTAACAGGGACCGGGGAGCTGTTTTTT.

This chain connects TRBV28 to TRBJ2-7; TRBD2 is a possible D gene (6 bases). The CDR3 totals 12 residues. The germline V and J ends were trimmed by 6 bases and 8 bases, with 14 bases remaining between them. Germline V gives CDR1 MDHEN, CDR2 SYDVKM. The CDR3 reads CASSPPRGKQYF. The CDR3 DNA follows: TGTGCCAGCAGCCCCCCGCGGGGAAAGCAGTACTTC.

The DNA for the CDR3 is TGCAGCGTTGAAATTGTGCAGTATGGCTACACCTTC. Translation gives CSVEIVQYGYTF. V is TRBV29-1 and J is TRBJ1-2; no firm D call. This CDR3 comprises 12 residues. Trimming stripped 2 bases from V and 5 bases from J, with 9 bases between. CDR1 SQVTM and CDR2 ANQGSEA come from the germline V gene.

This rearrangement joins TRBV5-6 to TRBJ2-5; 7 bases line up with TRBD2. The germline V gene has CDR1 SGHDT and CDR2 YYEEEE. The V segment lost 3 bases and the J segment 4 bases; nucleotides outside the gene matches: 0. The CDR3 is made up of 12 amino acids. CDR3 nucleotide sequence: TGTGCCAGCAGCTGGGGGGGAGAGACCCAGTACTTC. It specifies CASSWGGETQYF.

The chain joins TRBV6-5 to TRBJ2-3; D gene unclear. V was cut by 4 bases and J by 2 bases, with 4 bases left in between. This CDR3 has 12 amino acids. Looked up from germline, CDR1 is MNHEY and CDR2 is SVGAGI. CDR3 sequence: CASSSYTDTQYF. CDR3 in DNA: TGTGCCAGCAGTTCCTACACAGATACGCAGTATTTT.

Here the CDR3 reads CASSVSGISYNEQFF. Here the CDR3 DNA reads TGTGCCAGTAGTGTTAGCGGAATCTCCTACAATGAGCAGTTCTTC. V usage is TRBV19 and J usage is TRBJ2-1; a weak D match, TRBD2 (6 bases). Germline CDR1 reads LNHDA; CDR2 reads SQIVND (reference sequence). The ends were cut back, 5 bases at V and 0 bases at J, with 11 bases in the middle. The CDR3 covers 15 residues.

The V and J genes are TRBV10-3 and TRBJ1-1; D is uncertain. CDR1 ENHRY and CDR2 SYGVKD come from the germline V gene. V was cut by 0 bases and J by 3 bases, with 17 bases left in between. There are 17 residues in the CDR3. The CDR3 coding sequence is TGTGCCATCAGTGAGTCGGCAGGCCGCCCGGGAGACACTGAAGCTTTCTTT. This codes for CAISESAGRPGDTEAFF.

The V gene is TRBV5-8, the J gene TRBJ2-3; D possibly corresponds to TRBD1 (5 bases). This CDR3 spans 15 amino acids. With 0 bases removed from V and 4 bases from J, the gap between germline ends came to 12 bases. Germline values: CDR1 SGHTS, CDR2 YDEGEE. This CDR3 is CASSLGRVGADTQYF. The CDR3 DNA reads TGTGCCAGCAGCTTGGGCAGGGTTGGGGCAGATACGCAGTATTTT.

This chain connects TRBV12-3 or TRBV12-4 to TRBJ2-7; 7 bases fit TRBD1. J was trimmed by 4 bases and V by 2 bases; bases with no gene match: 2. This CDR3 is built from 13 residues. The DNA of the CDR3 is TGTGCCAGCAGTTTATCCAGGGGGTACGAGCAGTACTTC. It translates to CASSLSRGYEQYF.